This T cell receptor beta chain was observed in a study of CD8+ T cells in alopecia areata. Study-level points and caveats: Whereas mice showed it more clearly, TCR sharing across patients was murkier, possibly because of HLA.

Once RNA had been extracted, it was reverse transcribed into cDNA to act as the sequencing template. The method was immunoSEQ multiplex PCR; TCRdb's version includes in-frame clones alone and lacks a portion of them. The table lists approximately 91,000 clones, roughly two fifths of them singletons, with about 0.79% in the top ten. The germline V and J ends were trimmed by 2 bases and 5 bases, with 8 bases remaining between them. Germline-derived CDR1 and CDR2 are MGHRA and YSYEKL. CDR3 length: 13 amino acids. Details on this clone: What it binds is not known.

This TCR derives from a human donor with alopecia areata. Sequenced sample: CD4+ T cells sorted from blood. The V and J genes are TRBV4-1 and TRBJ2-3; the D is unclear. CDR3 DNA sequence: TGCGCCAGCAGCCAACCGTGGGTAGATACGCAGTATTTT. Its protein product is CASSQPWVDTQYF.